The 26 T cell receptor beta chains presented below share a single source sample, sequenced in a study of OX40 agonist ivuxolimab in advanced cancers. TCRdb keeps only in-frame clones here, not all; method: immunoSEQ multiplex PCR. The sample holds roughly 11,000 clones, around four fifths seen once. The sample consisted of CD4+ or CD8+ T cells sorted from blood, taken in a trial of the OX40 agonist ivuxolimab. These receptors all come from an adult with an advanced solid tumor such as melanoma, head and neck, liver or kidney cancer.

This clone was seen a handful of times. Other nucleotide sequences from this sample produce the same CDR3. The genes are TRBV30 and TRBJ2-1, with TRBD2 matching over 14 bases. The trim removed 1 base at V and 7 bases at J, leaving 0 bases unmatched. Germline V gene sequence: CDR1 GTSNPN, CDR2 SVGIG (reference sequence). The CDR3 extends over 14 amino acids. The CDR3 DNA sequence: TGTGCCTGGAGTGGGACTAGCGGGGGGAATGAGCAGTTCTTC. Its protein product is CAWSGTSGGNEQFF.

This clone was seen a single time. This chain connects TRBV2 to TRBJ2-1; 7 bases are shared with TRBD2. J gave up 4 bases and V 4 bases, and 10 bases lay outside the gene matches. The length of the CDR3 is 16 residues. The germline gives CDR1 SNHLY, CDR2 FYNNEI. The CDR3 region is CASSVAVAGDYNEQFF. The CDR3 DNA follows: TGTGCCAGCAGTGTGGCCGTGGCGGGGGATTACAATGAGCAGTTCTTC. Using reference TRBV2 and TRBJ2-1 for the parts outside the CDR3, the full variable domain is EPEVTQTPSHQVTQMGQEVILRCVPISNHLYFYWYRQILGQKVEFLVSFYNNEISEKSEIFDDQFSVERPDGSNFTLKIRSTKLEDSAMYFCASSVAVAGDYNEQFFGPGTRLTVL.

The chain couples TRBV4-1 to TRBJ2-3; D is undetermined. The CDR3 covers 14 residues. With 4 bases removed from V and 6 bases from J, the gap between germline ends came to 14 bases. Germline CDR1 is MGHRA and CDR2 is YSYEKL. CDR3 nucleotides: TGCGCCAGCAGCCCTCGACCTAGTGGGGATACGCAGTATTTT. This sequence encodes CASSPRPSGDTQYF.

This clone counts as large (0.1 to 1%). The chain employs TRBV4-1 and TRBJ1-6; D remains ambiguous. The germline V gene has CDR1 MGHRA and CDR2 YSYEKL. Between the trimmed V and J ends, which lost 0 bases and 10 bases, there was a span of 16 bases. There are 16 residues in the CDR3. CDR3 in DNA: TGCGCCAGCAGCCAAGATGCGGGGAACGCGAGGTCACCCCTCCACTTT. This codes for CASSQDAGNARSPLHF.

The chain couples TRBV5-5 to TRBJ2-1, with a possible D match to TRBD1 (6 bases). Deletions cut 3 bases from V and 3 bases from J, with 13 bases between. From germline, CDR1 is SGHKS and CDR2 YYEKEE (reference sequence). This CDR3 contains 15 residues. The CDR3 here is CASSSDRRYYNEQFF. The CDR3 nucleotides read TGTGCCAGCAGCTCAGACAGGAGGTACTACAATGAGCAGTTCTTC.

The chain combines TRBV11-2 with TRBJ2-3; unclear D gene. The V gene lost 5 bases and the J gene lost 0 bases, with 12 bases spanning the gap. Germline V gene data show CDR1 as SGHAT and CDR2 as FQNNGV. This CDR3 has 15 residues. CDR3 sequence: CASSPWRPSTDTQYF. The DNA of the CDR3 is TGTGCCAGCAGCCCCTGGCGCCCCAGCACAGATACGCAGTATTTT.

The J gene is TRBJ1-4, the V gene TRBV12-5; 11 bases match TRBD1. V was pared by 3 bases and J by 2 bases, with 17 bases of the junction left unmatched. Germline V CDR1 and CDR2: LGHNT, FRNRAP. The CDR3 covers 21 residues. In nucleotides, the CDR3 is TGTGCTAGTGGTTTCATATCGGGGGGACAGGGGGTCGGTAGTACTAATGAAAAACTGTTTTTT. It is translated as CASGFISGGQGVGSTNEKLFF.

This clone was observed a handful of times. DNA for the CDR3: TGTGCCAGCAGCTCCGATTGGGGATACGAGCAGTACTTC. Its protein product is CASSSDWGYEQYF. The chain joins TRBV7-3 to TRBJ2-7; no clear D. This CDR3 is built from 13 residues. The V gene lost 4 bases and the J gene lost 4 bases, with 11 bases spanning the gap. Germline V CDR1 and CDR2: SGHTA, FQGTGA.

This rearrangement joins TRBV6-5 to TRBJ1-6, with D hard to call. The CDR3 is 13 amino acids. Trimming left V 6 bases short and J 10 bases short, with 13 bases between. Germline values: CDR1 MNHEY, CDR2 SVGAGI. CDR3 bases: TGTGCCAGCAGAGACGGCTTCGGGTCACCCCTCCACTTT. Amino acid sequence: CASRDGFGSPLHF.

V usage is TRBV11-2 and J usage is TRBJ2-7, with D possibly TRBD2 on 5 matching bases. The CDR3 has 14 residues. The V end was cut by 0 bases, the J end by 2 bases, with 8 bases between. Germline loops: CDR1 SGHAT, CDR2 FQNNGV. The CDR3 loop is CASSLDAGAYEQYF. CDR3 sequence (DNA): TGTGCCAGCAGCTTAGATGCCGGGGCCTACGAGCAGTACTTC.

V gene TRBV6-1 combines with J gene TRBJ1-1; D not resolved. Germline V gene data show CDR1 as MNHNS and CDR2 as SASEGT. Trimming removed 7 bases at V and 8 bases at J, with 11 bases between. The CDR3 length is 11 residues. CDR3 residues: CASKISTEAFF. CDR3 nucleotide sequence: TGTGCCAGCAAAATCTCAACAGAAGCTTTCTTT.

There are a few counts of this clone. The chain recombines TRBV5-5 with TRBJ2-6; tentatively, D is TRBD1 (5 bases). V was trimmed by 4 bases and J by 1 base, leaving 12 bases between them. CDR3 length: 16 amino acids. Germline CDR1 reads SGHKS; CDR2 reads YYEKEE (reference sequence). The CDR3 loop reads CASSPTPGSGANVLTF. The CDR3 region has the DNA TGTGCCAGCAGCCCAACCCCAGGGTCTGGGGCCAACGTCCTGACTTTC.

A few counts support this clone. The chain employs TRBV19 and TRBJ2-7; perhaps TRBD2 as D (5 bases). This CDR3 is built from 15 residues. Trimming shortened V by 5 bases and J by 3 bases, and 17 bases separated the two germline ends. Per the germline V gene, CDR1 is LNHDA and CDR2 is SQIVND (reference sequence). The CDR3 DNA sequence: TGTGCCAGTAGTTCCAGCCGGGAAGCTCTCTACGAGCAGTACTTC. Amino acid sequence: CASSSSREALYEQYF.

The chain is built from TRBV5-4 and TRBJ2-3; 8 bases fit TRBD2. V was clipped by 4 bases and J by 3 bases; unmatched bases: 10. CDR3 length: 16 amino acids. Per the germline V gene, CDR1 is SGHNT and CDR2 is YYREEE (reference sequence). The DNA of the CDR3 is TGTGCCAGCAGCCCAACGGGAGGGGGAGGGACAGATACGCAGTATTTT. The encoded protein is CASSPTGGGGTDTQYF.

This clone was seen a few times. The rearrangement links TRBV27 to TRBJ1-5, with a possible D match to TRBD1 (5 bases). The CDR3 covers 13 residues. V dropped 2 bases and J dropped 7 bases, with 9 bases sitting between them. The germline CDR1 and CDR2 sequences are MNHEY and SMNVEV (reference sequence). CDR3 DNA sequence: TGTGCCAGCAGTTTAGGGAGGGGCCAGCCCCAGCATTTT. Translating gives CASSLGRGQPQHF.

The chain uses TRBV5-4 and TRBJ2-1; D may correspond to TRBD1 or TRBD2 (7 bases each). Germline V gene lookup returns CDR1 SGHNT and CDR2 YYREEE (reference sequence). The V and J ends lost 9 bases and 4 bases respectively, with 20 bases between them. The CDR3 extends over 15 amino acids. CDR3 amino acids: CATSGWQGGYNEQFF. DNA of the CDR3: TGTGCCACCTCTGGCTGGCAGGGGGGGTACAATGAGCAGTTCTTC.

V usage is TRBV28 and J usage is TRBJ1-2; no clear D gene. The V end lost 4 bases, the J end lost 6 bases, and 18 bases lay between the germline ends. The CDR3 covers 15 residues. Per germline, CDR1 MDHEN and CDR2 SYDVKM. CDR3: CASSSFRERSNGYTF. The CDR3 DNA is TGTGCCAGCAGTTCTTTCCGGGAGAGGAGTAATGGCTACACCTTC.

V usage is TRBV4-1 and J usage is TRBJ2-7; D might be TRBD1 or TRBD2, each matching 5 bases. V was cut by 1 base and J by 2 bases, with 6 bases left in between. CDR1 and CDR2 from the germline V gene are MGHRA and YSYEKL. The CDR3 covers 13 residues. This CDR3 reads CASSQGGTYEQYF. CDR3 bases: TGCGCCAGCAGCCAAGGGGGGACCTACGAGCAGTACTTC.

This clone appeared a single time. This chain connects TRBV5-1 to TRBJ1-1, with 8 bases that match TRBD1. CDR1 and CDR2 (germline): SGHRS, YFSETQ. The CDR3 is made up of 15 amino acids. J was trimmed by 3 bases and V by 0 bases; bases with no gene match: 4. CDR3 in DNA: TGCGCCAGCAGCTTGGCCGGACAGGGCCACACTGAAGCTTTCTTT. It is translated as CASSLAGQGHTEAFF.

The chain uses TRBV6-5 and TRBJ1-4, with D possibly matching TRBD1 (5 bases). Trimming removed 6 bases from V and 3 bases from J, with 14 bases in between. Germline CDR1 reads MNHEY; CDR2 reads SVGAGI. This CDR3 contains 15 residues. In DNA, the CDR3 is TGTGCCAGCAGCCCCGGGGGTTATGCTAATGAAAAACTGTTTTTT. Its translation is CASSPGGYANEKLFF.

The chain recombines TRBV10-3 with TRBJ1-1, with D maybe TRBD1 (6 bases). Trimming removed 0 bases from V and 5 bases from J, with 13 bases in between. The V gene's germline CDR1 is ENHRY and CDR2 SYGVKD. The length of the CDR3 is 15 residues. CDR3 amino acids: CAISESGHQGTEAFF. The CDR3 DNA is TGTGCCATCAGTGAGTCTGGGCACCAGGGGACTGAAGCTTTCTTT.

The rearrangement joins TRBV7-6 to TRBJ2-7, with no clear D. Trimming stripped 2 bases from V and 2 bases from J, with 10 bases between. The CDR3 spans 14 residues. CDR1 is SGHVS and CDR2 is FNYEAQ in the germline V gene. The CDR3: CASSLMDGAYEQYF. CDR3 in DNA: TGTGCCAGCAGCTTAATGGACGGAGCCTACGAGCAGTACTTC.

J is TRBJ2-7 and V is TRBV27, with 8 positions matching TRBD2. This CDR3 comprises 15 residues. Germline lookup yields CDR1 MNHEY and CDR2 SMNVEV (reference sequence). The ends lost 1 base at V and 9 bases at J; junction bases unmatched: 11. CDR3 nucleotide sequence: TGTGCCAGCAGTTTATACGGGGGGGACGTAGTCAGGCAGTACTTC. This codes for CASSLYGGDVVRQYF.

Concerning this clone itself: Additional DNA sequences in this sample encode the identical CDR3. The chain joins TRBV6-5 to TRBJ2-7, with a tentative D call TRBD2 (6 bases). The germline V gene encodes CDR1 MNHEY and CDR2 SVGAGI. This CDR3 region has 14 residues. The V end lost 0 bases, the J end lost 2 bases, and 8 bases lay between the germline ends. The CDR3 sequence: CASSYSEGTYEQYF. The CDR3 DNA sequence: TGTGCCAGCAGTTACTCGGAGGGTACCTACGAGCAGTACTTC.

The chain uses TRBV6-7 and TRBJ2-1, with 9 bases matching TRBD1. TRBV6-7 is an ORF; its function is uncertain. The CDR3 length is 18 residues. V lost 0 bases to trimming and J lost 9 bases; unmatched junction nucleotides: 15. The CDR3 here is CASSYSAGQGLGVGEQFF. The CDR3 nucleotides read TGTGCCAGCAGTTACTCCGCGGGACAGGGATTGGGTGTGGGTGAGCAGTTCTTC.

Concerning this clone: Different DNA sequences within this sample yield the same CDR3. The chain is built from TRBV29-1 and TRBJ1-3, with a weak D call TRBD1 (6 bases). V gave up 1 base and J gave up 5 bases, with 15 bases separating them. Germline V CDR1 and CDR2: SQVTM, ANQGSEA. CDR3 length equals 15 residues. CDR3: CSVEGTAGGRNTIYF. The CDR3 region has the DNA TGCAGCGTTGAAGGGACAGCCGGGGGCAGAAACACCATATATTTT.